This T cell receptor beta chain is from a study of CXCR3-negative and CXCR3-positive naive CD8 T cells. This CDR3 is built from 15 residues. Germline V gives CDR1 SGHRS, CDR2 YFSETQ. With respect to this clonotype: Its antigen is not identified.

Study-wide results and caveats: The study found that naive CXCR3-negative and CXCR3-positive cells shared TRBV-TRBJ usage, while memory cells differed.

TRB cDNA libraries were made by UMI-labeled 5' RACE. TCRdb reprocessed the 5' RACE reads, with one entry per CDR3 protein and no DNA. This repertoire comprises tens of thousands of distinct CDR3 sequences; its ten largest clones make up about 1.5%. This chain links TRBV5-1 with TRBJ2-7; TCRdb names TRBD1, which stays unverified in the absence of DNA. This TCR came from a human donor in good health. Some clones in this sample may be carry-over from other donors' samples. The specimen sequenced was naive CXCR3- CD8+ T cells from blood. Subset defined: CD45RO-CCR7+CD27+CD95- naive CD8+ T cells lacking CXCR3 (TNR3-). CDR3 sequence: CASSQGQGQLYEQYF.